This T cell receptor beta chain originates from a study of Ad26.COV2.S vaccination and SARS-CoV-2 variants. Overall study findings and caveats: Vaccine recipients posted higher spike-specific TCR breadth than their placebo counterparts. Reported findings describe substantial breadth in spike-specific CD8+ and CD4+ T cell responses following vaccination.

Data came from immunoSEQ multiplex PCR; TCRdb stores just in-frame clones and leaves some out. The sample lists roughly 400,000 clones, about 89% occurring once. Remarks on this clone: The antigen remains undetermined.

Treatment indicated: roughly 20 received Ad26.COV2.S at low or high dose, single or two shots; 5 received placebo; per-sample allocation not given. Day 63 following the first vaccine or placebo injection was when the samples were taken. Boston supplied an adult donor aged 18-55 years. An Ad26 vector expressing Wuhan-strain SARS-CoV-2 spike served as the vaccine. The source was peripheral blood, collected in a trial of Ad26.COV2.S vaccine versus placebo. The receptor was isolated from a person aged 18-60 years who received the Ad26.COV2.S COVID-19 vaccine or a placebo.

The DNA for the CDR3 is TGTGCCAGCAGCTTGGGTGGGGAAAGCTATGGCTACACCTTC. Translating gives CASSLGGESYGYTF. The rearrangement joins TRBV5-6 to TRBJ1-2; the D is unclear. This CDR3 has 14 residues. The germline V gene encodes CDR1 SGHDT and CDR2 YYEEEE. V was trimmed by 0 bases and J by 4 bases, leaving 10 bases between them.